The source of this T cell receptor (beta chain) is a study of vaccination and CD4 T cells after COVID-19. At the level of the study: Collection of post-vaccine samples followed dose two by a median approximately 76 days, spanning a range of 14 to 241.

Germline CDR1 is SEHNR and CDR2 is FQNEAQ (reference sequence). The CDR3 is made up of 14 amino acids. Trimming took off 7 bases at V and 5 bases at J, with 12 bases between the two ends. Via MiXCR, TCRdb re-called the PCR reads, giving one row per CDR3 protein. This table holds 20,000 to 25,000 distinct CDR3 sequences, 50% to 65% found once. General study findings and limits: Spike mono-reactivity was the property of 304 of 307 vaccine-specific clones in convalescent patients.

This clonotype was counted only a few times. No antigen is known for it. The chain combines TRBV7-9 with TRBJ1-6; possible D gene TRBD1, 6 bases. This TCR was recovered from a human donor who had recovered from COVID-19. Source: CD4+ T cells from blood, taken before SARS-CoV-2 vaccination. The CDR3: CASTRGADNSPLHF. Written as DNA, the CDR3 is TGTGCCAGCACCCGGGGGGCCGATAATTCACCCCTCCACTTT. The entire variable domain, with the rest obtained from reference TRBV7-9 and TRBJ1-6, is as follows: DTGVSQNPRHKITKRGQNVTFRCDPISEHNRLYWYRQTLGQGPEFLTYFQNEAQLEKSRLLSDRFSAERPKGSFSTLEIQRTEQGDSAMYLCASTRGADNSPLHFGNGTRLTVT.